The clone carrying this T cell receptor (beta chain) has only a few counts. TCRdb re-derived calls from the RT-PCR reads in MiXCR, one entry per CDR3 protein. The sample yields about 700,000 distinct CDR3 sequences, 14% seen once. Material: memory CD4+ T cells from blood. The receptor was isolated from a female donor in good health, serving as a healthy control.

The CDR3 loop reads CASSDFAGGMVETQYF. The CDR3 DNA is TGTGCCAGCAGTGACTTTGCGGGAGGTATGGTGGAGACCCAGTACTTC. The rearrangement links TRBV6-1 to TRBJ2-5, with 8 bases matching TRBD2. Trimming at V came to 3 bases and at J to 5 bases, leaving 11 bases not matched to a gene. Germline V gives CDR1 MNHNS, CDR2 SASEGT. This CDR3 comprises 16 residues.